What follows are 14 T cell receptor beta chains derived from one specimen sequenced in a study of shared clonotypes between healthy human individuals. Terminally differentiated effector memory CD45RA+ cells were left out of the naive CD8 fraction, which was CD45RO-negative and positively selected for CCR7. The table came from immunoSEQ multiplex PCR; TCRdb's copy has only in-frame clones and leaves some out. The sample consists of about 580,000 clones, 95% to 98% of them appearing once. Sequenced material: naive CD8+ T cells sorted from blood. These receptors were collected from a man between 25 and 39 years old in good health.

The CDR3: CASSLRGLAEIYEQYF. DNA for the CDR3: TGTGCCAGCAGCTTAAGGGGACTAGCGGAGATCTACGAGCAGTACTTC. The genes are TRBV7-2 and TRBJ2-7, with TRBD2 identical over 11 bases. The junction had 6 bases not matched to a gene; V was cut back by 2 bases and J by 3 bases. The CDR3 contains 16 residues. The germline CDR1 and CDR2 sequences are SGHTA and FQGNSA.

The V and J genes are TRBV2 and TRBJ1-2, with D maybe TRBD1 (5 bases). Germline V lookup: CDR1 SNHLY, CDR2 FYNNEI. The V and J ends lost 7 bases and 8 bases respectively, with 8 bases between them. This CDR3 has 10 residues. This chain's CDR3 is CASMRQGYTF. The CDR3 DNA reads TGTGCCAGCATGAGACAGGGCTACACCTTC. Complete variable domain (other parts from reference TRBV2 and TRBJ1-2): EPEVTQTPSHQVTQMGQEVILRCVPISNHLYFYWYRQILGQKVEFLVSFYNNEISEKSEIFDDQFSVERPDGSNFTLKIRSTKLEDSAMYFCASMRQGYTFGSGTRLTVV.

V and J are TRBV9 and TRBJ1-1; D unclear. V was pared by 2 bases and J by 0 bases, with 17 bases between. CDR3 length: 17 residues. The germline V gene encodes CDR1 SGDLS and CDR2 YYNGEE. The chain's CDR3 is CASSVGSNLLMNTEAFF. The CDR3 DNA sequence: TGTGCCAGCAGCGTGGGCAGCAATCTACTTATGAACACTGAAGCTTTCTTT.

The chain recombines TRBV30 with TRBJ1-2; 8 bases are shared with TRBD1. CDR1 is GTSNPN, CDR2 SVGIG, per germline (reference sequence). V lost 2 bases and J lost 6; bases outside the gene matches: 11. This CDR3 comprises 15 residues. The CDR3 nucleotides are TGTGCCTGGAGTCTTATTGGGGCAGGGGGCAATGGCTACACCTTC. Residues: CAWSLIGAGGNGYTF. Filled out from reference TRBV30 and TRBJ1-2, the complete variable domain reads SQTIHQWPATLVQPVGSPLSLECTVEGTSNPNLYWYRQAAGRGLQLLFYSVGIGQISSEVPQNLSASRPQDRQFILSSKKLLLSDSGFYLCAWSLIGAGGNGYTFGSGTRLTVV.

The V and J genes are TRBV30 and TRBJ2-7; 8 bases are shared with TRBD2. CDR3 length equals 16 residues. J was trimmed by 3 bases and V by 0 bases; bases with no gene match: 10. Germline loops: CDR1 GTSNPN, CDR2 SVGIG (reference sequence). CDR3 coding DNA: TGTGCCTGGAGTGTTCCACCCACTAGCGGCTACTACGAGCAGTACTTC. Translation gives CAWSVPPTSGYYEQYF.

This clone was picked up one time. In DNA form, the CDR3 reads TGTGCAAGTCGCTTAGCGATGGGGGAGGGCAGGGATGAGCAGTTCTTC. It translates to CASRLAMGEGRDEQFF. The rearrangement links TRBV12-2 to TRBJ2-1; whether TRBD2, the table's D call, matches the DNA was not checked. TRBV12-2 represents a pseudogene. This CDR3 region has 16 residues.

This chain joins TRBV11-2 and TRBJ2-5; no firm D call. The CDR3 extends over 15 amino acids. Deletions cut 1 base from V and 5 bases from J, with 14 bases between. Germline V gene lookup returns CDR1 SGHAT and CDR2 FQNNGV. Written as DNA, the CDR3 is TGTGCCAGCAGCTTAGGGGGTAGTGTTTTGGAGACCCAGTACTTC. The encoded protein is CASSLGGSVLETQYF. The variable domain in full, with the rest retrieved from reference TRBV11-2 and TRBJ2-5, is EAGVAQSPRYKIIEKRQSVAFWCNPISGHATLYWYQQILGQGPKLLIQFQNNGVVDDSQLPKDRFSAERLKGVDSTLKIQPAKLEDSAVYLCASSLGGSVLETQYFGPGTRLLVL.

CDR3 sequence: CSVEVAGGTFYEQYF. CDR3 coding DNA: TGCAGCGTTGAAGTGGCGGGAGGGACATTCTACGAGCAGTACTTC. The chain employs TRBV29-1 and TRBJ2-7; 9 nucleotides match TRBD2. After removal of 1 base from V and 3 bases from J, the junction contained 7 bases not matched to a gene. CDR3 length: 15 residues. Germline-derived CDR1 and CDR2 are SQVTM and ANQGSEA.

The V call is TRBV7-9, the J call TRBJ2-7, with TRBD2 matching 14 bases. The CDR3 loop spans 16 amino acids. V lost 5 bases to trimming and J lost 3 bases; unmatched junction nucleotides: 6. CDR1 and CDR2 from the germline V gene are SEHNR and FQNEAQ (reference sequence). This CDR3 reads CASSPTGTSGSYEQYF. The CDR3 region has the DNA TGTGCCAGCAGCCCAACTGGGACTAGCGGGAGCTACGAGCAGTACTTC.

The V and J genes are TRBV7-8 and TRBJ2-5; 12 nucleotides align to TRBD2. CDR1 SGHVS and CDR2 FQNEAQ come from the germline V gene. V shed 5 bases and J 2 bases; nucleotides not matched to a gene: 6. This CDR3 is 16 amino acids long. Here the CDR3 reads CASSPHGLAGQETQYF. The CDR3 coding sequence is TGTGCCAGCAGCCCACATGGACTAGCGGGACAAGAGACCCAGTACTTC.

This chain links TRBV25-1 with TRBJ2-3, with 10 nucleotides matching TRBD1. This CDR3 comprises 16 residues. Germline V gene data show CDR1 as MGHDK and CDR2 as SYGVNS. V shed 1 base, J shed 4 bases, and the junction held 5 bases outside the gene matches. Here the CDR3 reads CASSEFPGTGADTQYF. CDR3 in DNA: TGTGCCAGCAGTGAATTCCCTGGGACAGGGGCAGATACGCAGTATTTT.

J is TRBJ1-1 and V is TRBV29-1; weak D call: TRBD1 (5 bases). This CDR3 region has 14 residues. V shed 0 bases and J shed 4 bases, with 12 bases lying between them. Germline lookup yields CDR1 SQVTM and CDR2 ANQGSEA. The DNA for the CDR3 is TGCAGCGTTGAAGATATTAGGGGAGCCACTGAAGCTTTCTTT. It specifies CSVEDIRGATEAFF.

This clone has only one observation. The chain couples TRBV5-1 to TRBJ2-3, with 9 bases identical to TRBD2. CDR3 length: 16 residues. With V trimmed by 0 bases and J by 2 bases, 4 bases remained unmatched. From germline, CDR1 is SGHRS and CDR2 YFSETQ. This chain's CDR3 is CASSLELAGVTDTQYF. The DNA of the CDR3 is TGCGCCAGCAGCTTGGAATTAGCGGGAGTCACAGATACGCAGTATTTT. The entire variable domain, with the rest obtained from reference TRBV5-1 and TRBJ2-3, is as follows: KAGVTQTPRYLIKTRGQQVTLSCSPISGHRSVSWYQQTPGQGLQFLFEYFSETQRNKGNFPGRFSGRQFSNSRSEMNVSTLELGDSALYLCASSLELAGVTDTQYFGPGTRLTVL.

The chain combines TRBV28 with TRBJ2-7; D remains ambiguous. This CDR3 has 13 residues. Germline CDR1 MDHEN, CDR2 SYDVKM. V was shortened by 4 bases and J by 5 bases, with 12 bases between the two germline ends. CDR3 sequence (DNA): TGTGCCAGCAGTTCCGCCAATGGGGACGAGCAGTACTTC. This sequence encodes CASSSANGDEQYF.